Shown below are 12 T cell receptor beta chains from a single sample sequenced in a study of cytomegalovirus exposure and HLA in healthy donors. With 60 Vbeta and 13 Jbeta primers, the PCR was carried out. Some clones are missing from TCRdb's copy, which holds only in-frame ones; the method was immunoSEQ multiplex PCR. The sample carries about 150,000 clones, over 60% recorded once. The sequencing input was PBMCs. The receptors stem from a man aged 35 to 55 in good health and CMV-seronegative.

J is TRBJ2-1 and V is TRBV10-1, with D maybe TRBD1 (6 bases). The CDR3 runs 16 residues. Trimming took 2 bases from V and 2 from J, leaving 13 bases between them. Germline CDR1 is WNHNN and CDR2 is SYGVQD (reference sequence). In nucleotides, the CDR3 is TGCGCCAGCAGTGAGCGTGTGTCAGGGGCCTACAATGAGCAGTTCTTC. Amino acids: CASSERVSGAYNEQFF.

A word on this clone: This CDR3 is also generated by other DNA sequences in the sample. The gene calls are TRBV9 and TRBJ2-5, with D hard to call. This CDR3 has 14 residues. Trimming stripped 0 bases from V and 2 bases from J, with 8 bases between. Germline CDR1 is SGDLS and CDR2 is YYNGEE. The CDR3: CASSVGGQQETQYF. The DNA for the CDR3 is TGTGCCAGCAGCGTAGGTGGGCAGCAAGAGACCCAGTACTTC.

This clone occurred a few times. The chain couples TRBV4-3 to TRBJ2-1; TRBD2 matches at 9 bases. CDR3 size: 17 residues. J gave up 5 bases and V 0 bases, and 8 bases lay outside the gene matches. CDR1 and CDR2 (germline): LGHNA, YSLEER. CDR3 nucleotide sequence: TGCGCCAGCAGCCAAGATCTGTCGACTAGCGGAGACAATGAGCAGTTCTTC. It specifies CASSQDLSTSGDNEQFF.

The chain combines TRBV2 with TRBJ2-1; 9 nucleotides agree with TRBD2. V dropped 6 bases and J dropped 5; count of bases not matched to a gene: 8. The length of the CDR3 is 15 residues. In germline, CDR1 is SNHLY, CDR2 FYNNEI. The CDR3 here is CASRSFSGSDNEQFF. The DNA of the CDR3 is TGTGCCAGCAGATCCTTTAGCGGGAGCGACAATGAGCAGTTCTTC.

The chain recombines TRBV29-1 with TRBJ2-1; no clear D gene. Per germline, CDR1 SQVTM and CDR2 ANQGSEA. This CDR3 is 13 amino acids long. The V and J ends lost 3 bases and 2 bases respectively, with 8 bases between them. CDR3 coding DNA: TGCAGCGTTGATCCGCGTACCTACAATGAGCAGTTCTTC. Translating gives CSVDPRTYNEQFF.

The V gene is TRBV6-1, the J gene TRBJ2-7; D is possibly TRBD1 (6 bases). The CDR3 has 15 amino acids. Germline V lookup: CDR1 MNHNS, CDR2 SASEGT. V was trimmed by 2 bases and J by 5 bases, leaving 16 bases between them. The CDR3 region is CASSEIKGPGDEQYF. DNA for the CDR3: TGTGCCAGCAGTGAAATTAAGGGCCCAGGGGACGAGCAGTACTTC.

The J gene is TRBJ1-2, the V gene TRBV4-1; D not resolved. V was cut by 3 bases and J by 6 bases, with 11 bases left in between. Per germline, CDR1 MGHRA and CDR2 YSYEKL. This CDR3 contains 13 residues. In DNA, the CDR3 is TGCGCCAGCAGCCAGGCCGCAGCGAATGGCTACACCTTC. This codes for CASSQAAANGYTF.

This clone was recorded once. The chain has TRBV7-9 and TRBJ2-3, with TRBD2 identical over 9 bases. The CDR3 consists of 18 residues. CDR1 is SEHNR and CDR2 is FQNEAQ in the germline V gene (reference sequence). Trimming removed 5 bases from V and 2 bases from J; junction bases left unmatched: 14. DNA for the CDR3: TGTGCCAGCAGCCGGATCGGTAGCGGGGGAATTGACACAGATACGCAGTATTTT. It specifies CASSRIGSGGIDTDTQYF.

This clone was seen only a few times. The genes are TRBV28 and TRBJ1-2; 8 bases fit TRBD1. The CDR3 contains 15 residues. The J segment lost 4 bases and the V segment lost 7 bases, leaving 11 bases of the junction unmatched. The germline CDR1 and CDR2 sequences are MDHEN and SYDVKM. CDR3 sequence: CASTLSDRAGYGYTF. CDR3 sequence (DNA): TGTGCCAGCACCCTATCGGACAGGGCGGGCTATGGCTACACCTTC.

The chain carries TRBV19 and TRBJ2-4; 7 bases align to TRBD1. Germline loops: CDR1 LNHDA, CDR2 SQIVND (reference sequence). The V segment lost 2 bases and the J segment 0 bases; nucleotides outside the gene matches: 7. The CDR3 length is 17 residues. CDR3 coding DNA: TGTGCCAGTAGTATACCGACCCAGGGGGTAGCCAAAAACATTCAGTACTTC. This codes for CASSIPTQGVAKNIQYF.

The gene calls are TRBV19 and TRBJ2-7; TRBD2 matches 7 bases. The ends lost 5 bases at V and 6 bases at J; junction bases unmatched: 22. The CDR3 length is 18 residues. The germline V gene has CDR1 LNHDA and CDR2 SQIVND (reference sequence). The CDR3 DNA follows: TGTGCCAGTAGTCCCCGCGGGGGATATAGCATTTCGGCTTTCGAGCAGTACTTC. Its protein is CASSPRGGYSISAFEQYF. The full variable domain, completed using reference TRBV19 and TRBJ2-7, is DGGITQSPKYLFRKEGQNVTLSCEQNLNHDAMYWYRQDPGQGLRLIYYSQIVNDFQKGDIAEGYSVSREKKESFPLTVTSAQKNPTAFYLCASSPRGGYSISAFEQYFGPGTRLTVT.

The gene calls are TRBV7-6 and TRBJ2-7; tentative D call: TRBD1 (5 bases). The CDR3 is 15 residues long. V was trimmed by 2 bases and J by 2 bases, leaving 13 bases between them. Germline V gives CDR1 SGHVS, CDR2 FNYEAQ. The CDR3 bases are TGTGCCAGCAGCTTAATCGGCGAGACAGCCTACGAGCAGTACTTC. This codes for CASSLIGETAYEQYF.